The text below deals with one T cell receptor (beta chain). This entry belongs to a study of low-dose radiotherapy and immunotherapy resistance in tumors. About the study: Every two weeks patients got nivolumab 240 mg flat dose, plus ipilimumab 1 mg/kg every six weeks, intravenously. The drug cyclophosphamide was given into a vein at 200 mg/m2 every two weeks, one day before radiation and immunotherapy. Patients took 300 mg oral aspirin daily for four cycles from cycle 1 day 1.

Time point denoted: after trial treatment. Treatment reported: LDRT plus nivolumab, ipilimumab, low-dose cyclophosphamide and aspirin (RACIN trial). Treatment of the donors consisted of nivolumab and ipilimumab (plus aspirin, low-dose cyclophosphamide and low-dose radiotherapy). The CDR3 consists of 16 residues. Trimming at V came to 4 bases and at J to 5 bases, leaving 11 bases not matched to a gene. Germline-derived CDR1 and CDR2 are MNHEY and SMNVEV (reference sequence). First-strand cDNA relied on TRAV- and TRBV-specific primers spanning alpha and beta chains. Both a constant-region primer and a V-primer adapter served to amplify TCRs across roughly 22 PCR cycles. TCRdb passed the reads through MiXCR, listing each CDR3 protein once. Of more than 30,000 distinct CDR3 sequences detected, approximately 49% appear once; the ten largest clones hold approximately 5.3%.

The source was PBMCs, collected after low-dose radiotherapy plus immunotherapy. This chain joins TRBV27 and TRBJ2-7; 10 nucleotides line up with TRBD2. This TCR was sampled from a male donor with gallbladder cancer. The CDR3 sequence: CASSSPSGRAVHEQYF. DNA for the CDR3: TGTGCCAGCAGTTCCCCTAGCGGGAGAGCTGTCCACGAGCAGTACTTC.